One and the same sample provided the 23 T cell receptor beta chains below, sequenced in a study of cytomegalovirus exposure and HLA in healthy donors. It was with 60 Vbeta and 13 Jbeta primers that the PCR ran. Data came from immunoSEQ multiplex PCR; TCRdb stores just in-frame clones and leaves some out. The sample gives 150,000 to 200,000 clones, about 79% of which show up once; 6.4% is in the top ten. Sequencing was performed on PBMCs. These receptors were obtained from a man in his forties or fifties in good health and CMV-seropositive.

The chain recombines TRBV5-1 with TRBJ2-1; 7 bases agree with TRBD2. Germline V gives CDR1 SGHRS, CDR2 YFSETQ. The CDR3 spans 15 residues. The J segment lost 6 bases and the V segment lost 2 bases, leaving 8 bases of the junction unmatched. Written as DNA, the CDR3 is TGCGCCAGCAGCTTTGGACTAGAAGGCGTCAATGAGCAGTTCTTC. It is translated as CASSFGLEGVNEQFF.

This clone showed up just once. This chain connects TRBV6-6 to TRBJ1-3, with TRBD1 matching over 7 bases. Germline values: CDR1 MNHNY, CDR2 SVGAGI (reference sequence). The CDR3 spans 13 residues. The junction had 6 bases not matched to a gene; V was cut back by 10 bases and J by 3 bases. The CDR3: CATSGGYGNTIYF. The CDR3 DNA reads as TGTGCCACGTCAGGGGGATATGGAAACACCATATATTTT.

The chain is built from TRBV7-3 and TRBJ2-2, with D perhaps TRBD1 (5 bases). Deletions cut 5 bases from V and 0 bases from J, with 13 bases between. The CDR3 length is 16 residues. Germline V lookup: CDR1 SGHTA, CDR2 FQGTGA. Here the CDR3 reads CASSPYRIANTGELFF. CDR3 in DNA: TGTGCCAGCAGCCCGTACAGGATAGCGAACACCGGGGAGCTGTTTTTT.

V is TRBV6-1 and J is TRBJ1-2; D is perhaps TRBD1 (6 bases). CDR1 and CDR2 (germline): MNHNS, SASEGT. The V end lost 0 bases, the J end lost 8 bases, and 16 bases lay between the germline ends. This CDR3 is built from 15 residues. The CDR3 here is CASSEAKGGREGYTF. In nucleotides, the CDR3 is TGTGCCAGCAGTGAAGCCAAAGGGGGACGAGAGGGCTACACCTTC.

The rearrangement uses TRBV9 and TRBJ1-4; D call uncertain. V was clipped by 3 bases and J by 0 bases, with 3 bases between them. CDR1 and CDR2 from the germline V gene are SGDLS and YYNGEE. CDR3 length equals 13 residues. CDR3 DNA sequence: TGTGCCAGCAGCGCCGCAACTAATGAAAAACTGTTTTTT. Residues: CASSAATNEKLFF.

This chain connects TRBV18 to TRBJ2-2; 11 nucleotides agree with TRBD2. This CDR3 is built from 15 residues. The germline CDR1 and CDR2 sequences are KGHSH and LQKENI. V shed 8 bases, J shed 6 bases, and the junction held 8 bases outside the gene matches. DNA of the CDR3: TGTGCCAGCGCTACTAGCGGGAGTGAATCCGGGGAGCTGTTTTTT. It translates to CASATSGSESGELFF. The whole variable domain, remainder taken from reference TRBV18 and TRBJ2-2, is NAGVMQNPRHLVRRRGQEARLRCSPMKGHSHVYWYRQLPEEGLKFMVYLQKENIIDESGMPKERFSAEFPKEGPSILRIQQVVRGDSAAYFCASATSGSESGELFFGEGSRLTVL.

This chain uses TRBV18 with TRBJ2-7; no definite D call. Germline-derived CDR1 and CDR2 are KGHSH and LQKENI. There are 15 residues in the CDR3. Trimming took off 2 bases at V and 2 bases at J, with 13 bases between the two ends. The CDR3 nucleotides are TGTGCCAGCTCACCAGACACTTCCTCCACCTACGAGCAGTACTTC. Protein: CASSPDTSSTYEQYF.

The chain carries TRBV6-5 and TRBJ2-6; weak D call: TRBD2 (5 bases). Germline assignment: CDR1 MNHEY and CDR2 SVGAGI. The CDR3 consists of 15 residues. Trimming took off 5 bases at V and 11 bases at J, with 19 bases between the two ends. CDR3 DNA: TGTGCCAGCAGTAAAAGTCTCCAACTCGGGGACGTCCTGACTTTC. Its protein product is CASSKSLQLGDVLTF.

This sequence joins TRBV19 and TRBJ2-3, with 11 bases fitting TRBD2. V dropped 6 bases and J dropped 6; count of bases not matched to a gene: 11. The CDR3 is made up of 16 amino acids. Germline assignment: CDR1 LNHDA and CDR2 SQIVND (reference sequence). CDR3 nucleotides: TGTGCCAGTAGGCAAATAGCGGGAGGGGGGCTTGATACGCAGTATTTT. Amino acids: CASRQIAGGGLDTQYF.

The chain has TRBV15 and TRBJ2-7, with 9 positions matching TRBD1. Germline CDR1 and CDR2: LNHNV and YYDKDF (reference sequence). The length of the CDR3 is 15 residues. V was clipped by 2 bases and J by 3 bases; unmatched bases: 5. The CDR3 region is CATSRSPTGGYEQYF. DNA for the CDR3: TGTGCCACCAGCAGATCACCGACAGGGGGCTACGAGCAGTACTTC.

In DNA, the CDR3 is TGTGCCATCAGTGAGACGCAACAGGGGACCAAAAACATTCAGTACTTC. It codes for CAISETQQGTKNIQYF. The genes are TRBV10-3 and TRBJ2-4; 7 bases map to TRBD1. V was clipped by 2 bases and J by 2 bases; unmatched bases: 6. This CDR3 comprises 16 residues. The V gene's germline CDR1 is ENHRY and CDR2 SYGVKD.

The chain's CDR3 is CASSLQMNTEAFF. CDR3 sequence (DNA): TGTGCCAGTAGTCTCCAGATGAACACTGAAGCTTTCTTT. The rearrangement links TRBV19 to TRBJ1-1, with D hard to call. Germline V gene lookup returns CDR1 LNHDA and CDR2 SQIVND (reference sequence). CDR3 size: 13 residues. The V end was cut by 5 bases, the J end by 0 bases, with 7 bases between.

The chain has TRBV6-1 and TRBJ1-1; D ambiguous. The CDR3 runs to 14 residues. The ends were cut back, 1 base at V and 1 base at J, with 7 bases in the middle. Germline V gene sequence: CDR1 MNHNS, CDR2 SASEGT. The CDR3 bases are TGTGCCAGCAGTGAAGAAGGAGGGAACACTGAAGCTTTCTTT. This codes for CASSEEGGNTEAFF.

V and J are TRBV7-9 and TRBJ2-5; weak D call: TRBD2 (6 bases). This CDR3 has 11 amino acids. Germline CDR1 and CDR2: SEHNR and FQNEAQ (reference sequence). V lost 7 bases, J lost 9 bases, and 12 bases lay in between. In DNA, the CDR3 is TGTGCCAGCACCGGGGGTCAGGCCCAGTACTTC. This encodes CASTGGQAQYF. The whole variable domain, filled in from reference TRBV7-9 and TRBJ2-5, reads DTGVSQNPRHKITKRGQNVTFRCDPISEHNRLYWYRQTLGQGPEFLTYFQNEAQLEKSRLLSDRFSAERPKGSFSTLEIQRTEQGDSAMYLCASTGGQAQYFGPGTRLLVL.

For the CDR3, the DNA is TGCGCCAGCAGCTTATCCGGGGTTAAAGACACTGAAGCTTTCTTT. It encodes CASSLSGVKDTEAFF. The V call is TRBV5-1, the J call TRBJ1-1; no reliable D call. The CDR3 is 15 residues long. CDR1 is SGHRS, CDR2 YFSETQ, per germline. The V and J ends lost 2 bases and 3 bases respectively, with 14 bases between them. The full variable domain, its missing parts supplied by reference TRBV5-1 and TRBJ1-1, is KAGVTQTPRYLIKTRGQQVTLSCSPISGHRSVSWYQQTPGQGLQFLFEYFSETQRNKGNFPGRFSGRQFSNSRSEMNVSTLELGDSALYLCASSLSGVKDTEAFFGQGTRLTVV.

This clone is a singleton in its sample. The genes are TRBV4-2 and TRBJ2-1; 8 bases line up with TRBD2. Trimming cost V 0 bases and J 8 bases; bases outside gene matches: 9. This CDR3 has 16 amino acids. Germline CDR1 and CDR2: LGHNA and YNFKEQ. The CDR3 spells CASSQDLTGGRHEQFF. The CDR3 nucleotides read TGTGCCAGCAGCCAAGATCTAACGGGAGGGCGTCATGAGCAGTTCTTC.

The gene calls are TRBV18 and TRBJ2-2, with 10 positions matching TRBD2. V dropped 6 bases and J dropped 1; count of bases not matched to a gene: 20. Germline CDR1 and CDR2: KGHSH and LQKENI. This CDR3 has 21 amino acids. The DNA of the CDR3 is TGTGCCAGCTCCCAACGCCCCGGGACTAGCGCACAGCCGAAGAACACCGGGGAGCTGTTTTTT. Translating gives CASSQRPGTSAQPKNTGELFF.

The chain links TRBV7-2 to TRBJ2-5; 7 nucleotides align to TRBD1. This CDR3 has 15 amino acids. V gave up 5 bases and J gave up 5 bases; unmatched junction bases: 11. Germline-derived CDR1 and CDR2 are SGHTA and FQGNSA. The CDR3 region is CASSLDRPRGETQYF. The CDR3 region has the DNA TGTGCCAGCAGCCTCGACCGACCCAGGGGGGAGACCCAGTACTTC.

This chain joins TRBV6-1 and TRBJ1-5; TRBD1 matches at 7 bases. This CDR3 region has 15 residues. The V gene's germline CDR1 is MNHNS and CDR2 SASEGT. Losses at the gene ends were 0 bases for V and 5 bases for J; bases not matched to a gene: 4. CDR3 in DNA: TGTGCCAGCAGTGAAGCAGGGGGCGCCCATCAGCCCCAGCATTTT. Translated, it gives CASSEAGGAHQPQHF.

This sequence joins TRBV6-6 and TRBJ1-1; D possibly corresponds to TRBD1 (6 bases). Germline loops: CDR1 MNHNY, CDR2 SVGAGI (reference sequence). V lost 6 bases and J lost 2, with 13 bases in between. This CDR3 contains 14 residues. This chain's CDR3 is CASSPPDSNTEAFF. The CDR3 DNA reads TGTGCCAGCAGCCCCCCGGACAGCAACACTGAAGCTTTCTTT.

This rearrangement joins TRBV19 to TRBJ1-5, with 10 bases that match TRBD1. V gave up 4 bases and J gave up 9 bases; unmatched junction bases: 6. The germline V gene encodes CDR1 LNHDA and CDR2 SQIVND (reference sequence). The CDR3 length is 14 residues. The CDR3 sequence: CASSTRQGARPQHF. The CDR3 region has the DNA TGTGCCAGTAGTACAAGACAGGGGGCGCGGCCCCAGCATTTT.

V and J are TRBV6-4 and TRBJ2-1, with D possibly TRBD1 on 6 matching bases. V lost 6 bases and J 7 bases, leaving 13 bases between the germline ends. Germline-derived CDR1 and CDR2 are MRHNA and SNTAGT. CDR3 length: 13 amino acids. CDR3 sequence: CASSNRVGNEQFF. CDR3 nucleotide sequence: TGTGCCAGCAGCAACAGGGTGGGGAATGAGCAGTTCTTC.

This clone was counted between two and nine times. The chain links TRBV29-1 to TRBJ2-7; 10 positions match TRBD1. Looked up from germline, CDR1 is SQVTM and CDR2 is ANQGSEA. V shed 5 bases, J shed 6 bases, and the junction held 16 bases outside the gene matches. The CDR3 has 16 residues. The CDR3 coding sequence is TGCAGCGTTTCCGGGACAGGGGACAGGACGGGCTCCGAGCAGTACTTC. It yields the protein CSVSGTGDRTGSEQYF.